This is a list of T cell receptor beta chains from one sample in a study of shared clonotypes between healthy human individuals. The assay was immunoSEQ multiplex PCR, and TCRdb's table has in-frame clones only and misses some. The table lists under 200,000 clones, roughly 93% of them singletons, with around 0.067% in the top ten. The sequenced sample consisted of naive CD4+ T cells sorted from blood. Every receptor here comes from a woman in her thirties in good health. The CDR3 runs from the conserved cysteine through the conserved F or W. D genes are given only for firm matches. A row's size may be missing; if present it is once, few, many or a size class.

j_call d_call clone_size v_call cdr3_nt cdr3_aa
TRBJ2-7 NA NA TRBV7-9 TGTGCCAGCAGCTTAGCGACTGGGTTCTACGAGCAGTACTTC CASSLATGFYEQYF
TRBJ1-4 NA NA TRBV19 TGTGCCAGTAGTACCAGGACAGCAACTAATGAAAAACTGTTTTTT CASSTRTATNEKLFF
TRBJ1-2 TRBD1 NA TRBV6-5 TGTGCCAGCGGGGACAGGGGAGCTAACTATGGCTACACCTTC CASGDRGANYGYTF
TRBJ2-7 TRBD2 NA TRBV11-2 TGTGCCAGCAGCCCCTCTCTAGCGGGAGAAGCCCACGAGCAGTACTTC CASSPSLAGEAHEQYF
TRBJ2-6 NA NA TRBV5-1 TGCGCCAGCAGCCCCAGGGCTTATGGGGCCAACGTCCTGACTTTC CASSPRAYGANVLTF
TRBJ1-2 NA NA TRBV5-5 TGTGCCAGCAGCTTGGTAGGGTTTGGCTACACCTTC CASSLVGFGYTF
TRBJ2-7 TRBD1 NA TRBV27 TGTGCCAGCAGTTTTCGCTCGGGACAGGGGGCTGGATTTTACGAGCAGTACTTC CASSFRSGQGAGFYEQYF
TRBJ2-7 NA NA TRBV28 TGTGCCAGCAGTTTAGGTCGGTACGAGCAGTACTTC CASSLGRYEQYF
TRBJ2-5 NA NA TRBV28 TGTGCCAGCAGACCTCCCAGCGGGTCGCAAGAGACCCAGTACTTC CASRPPSGSQETQYF
TRBJ2-7 NA NA TRBV4-2 TGTGCCAGCAGCCAAGACCTACAGGGGGGGGCCTACGAGCAGTACTTC CASSQDLQGGAYEQYF
TRBJ2-7 NA NA TRBV28 TGTGCCAGCACGGCGGGACCTGCCTACGAGCAGTACTTC CASTAGPAYEQYF
TRBJ2-7 NA NA TRBV5-1 TGCGCCAGCAGCTTGAGTCTAGTCGGGAAATACCTCCCCCACGAGCAGTACTTC CASSLSLVGKYLPHEQYF
TRBJ2-4 NA NA TRBV28 TGTGCCAGCAGTTTATTTTCTCCAGGTAGTGGCAAGATCGACATTCAGTACTTC CASSLFSPGSGKIDIQYF
TRBJ2-4 NA NA TRBV19 TGTGCCACCAAACCCCAGGGGCACTACGGGCAGGGGAACATTCAGTACTTC CATKPQGHYGQGNIQYF
TRBJ1-5 NA NA TRBV28 TGTGCCAGCAGTTTGCAGTTCAGCAATCAGCCCCAGCATTTT CASSLQFSNQPQHF
TRBJ2-1 TRBD2 NA TRBV5-1 TGCGCCAGCAGCGACACTAGCGGGAGCTACAATGAGCAGTTCTTC CASSDTSGSYNEQFF
TRBJ2-7 NA NA TRBV5-6 TGTGCCAGCCACCTGGGGAGCGCAGCAGCCTACGAGCAGTACTTC CASHLGSAAAYEQYF
TRBJ1-5 TRBD1 NA TRBV5-8 TGTGCCAGCAGCCTAACCGGGACAGTAGGTCAGCCCCAGCATTTT CASSLTGTVGQPQHF
TRBJ2-5 TRBD1 NA TRBV5-1 TGCGCCAGCAGTGCGACAGGGGAAGAGACCCAGTACTTC CASSATGEETQYF
TRBJ1-1 NA NA TRBV21-1 TGTGCCAGCAGCAAAGGAGTCAGGGAATGGAACACTGAAGCTTTCTTT CASSKGVREWNTEAFF
TRBJ2-7 TRBD2 NA TRBV5-6 TGTGCCAGCAGCCCCGGACTAGCGGGATCCTACGAGCAGTACTTC CASSPGLAGSYEQYF
TRBJ2-7 TRBD2 NA TRBV28 TGTGCCAGCTGCCCCGGGGCTAGCGGGAGGAGAGAGCAGTACTTC CASCPGASGRREQYF
TRBJ2-3 NA NA TRBV11-2 TGTGCCAGCAGCTTAGTAGTTCCAGATACGCAGTATTTT CASSLVVPDTQYF
TRBJ2-1 TRBD1 NA TRBV11-2 TGTGCCAGCAGCCAAATGGACAGGGGCCATGAGCAGTTCTTC CASSQMDRGHEQFF
TRBJ1-5 NA NA TRBV27 TGTGCCAGCAGTTTCCGGGGAAAGCAGCCCCAGCATTTT CASSFRGKQPQHF
TRBJ2-7 NA NA TRBV5-3 TGTGCCAGCAGCCAAGGCCCTCACCAGTACTTC CASSQGPHQYF
TRBJ2-7 NA NA TRBV18 TGTGCCAGCTCACCACTAGGGGACTCCGGGACATCTCGCGAGCAGTACTTC CASSPLGDSGTSREQYF
TRBJ1-4 NA once TRBV19 TGTGCCAGTAGTCCAACCGCCGGGCTAAATGAAAAACTGTTTTTT CASSPTAGLNEKLFF
TRBJ2-1 NA NA TRBV28 TGTGCCAGCAGCAGTGCGGTGGGGGCGCCCTACAATGAGCAGTTCTTC CASSSAVGAPYNEQFF
TRBJ2-7 TRBD2 NA TRBV4-1 TGCGCCAGCAGCCCGGGGGCTAGCGGGGGATCCTACGAGCAGTACTTC CASSPGASGGSYEQYF
TRBJ1-2 NA NA TRBV4-1 TGCGCCAGCAGCCAACCGATCAGGGGCGAATACGGCTACACCTTC CASSQPIRGEYGYTF
TRBJ2-3 NA NA TRBV6-6 TGTGCCAGCAGTACCTCTTCTAACAGGGTTGGAGATACGCAGTATTTT CASSTSSNRVGDTQYF
TRBJ2-3 NA NA TRBV5-1 TGCGCCAGCAGCACTATACGAGAGGGTACAGATACGCAGTATTTT CASSTIREGTDTQYF
TRBJ1-2 NA NA TRBV28 TGTGCCAGCAGTACAAGGACGGGAAACTATGGCTACACCTTC CASSTRTGNYGYTF
TRBJ2-2 NA NA TRBV28 TGTGCCAGCAGTGAAACCAGGGGTCACACCGGGGAGCTGTTTTTT CASSETRGHTGELFF
TRBJ2-7 NA few TRBV27 TGTGCCAGCTTATTTCGGGCCCACCTGTACTTC CASLFRAHLYF
TRBJ2-3 NA once TRBV13 TGTGCCAGCCGATCCTTAGGGGACACTCGTGCTAGCACAGATACGCAGTATTTT CASRSLGDTRASTDTQYF
TRBJ1-4 NA NA TRBV9 TGTGCCAGCAGCCCCGACAGTCGAACTAATGAAAAACTGTTTTTT CASSPDSRTNEKLFF
TRBJ1-3 NA NA TRBV5-7 TGTGCCAGCACCCTTGACCGGGAACCCACCAGAAACACCATATATTTT CASTLDREPTRNTIYF
TRBJ2-1 NA once TRBV4-1 TGCGCCAGCAGAGAGGGGTTAGGCGGCAATGAGCAGTTCTTC CASREGLGGNEQFF
TRBJ2-7 TRBD2 NA TRBV4-3 TGCGCCAGCAGCCAAGTAGGTCTACTAGCGGACGAGCAGTACTTC CASSQVGLLADEQYF
TRBJ2-7 NA once TRBV30 TGTGCCTGGAGGGACAGCTCCTACGAGCAGTACTTC CAWRDSSYEQYF
TRBJ1-2 TRBD1 NA TRBV27 TGTGCCAGCAGTTCCATCCGGGACAGGGGCGGCTACACCTTC CASSSIRDRGGYTF
TRBJ1-2 NA NA TRBV25-1 TGTGCCAGCAGTCCCCTGCGGGGTAAGAGCTATGGCTACACCTTC CASSPLRGKSYGYTF
TRBJ2-3 NA NA TRBV6-6 TGTGCCAGCAAGGGTTTTGGGGTCCGCACAGATACGCAGTATTTT CASKGFGVRTDTQYF
TRBJ2-2 TRBD1 NA TRBV9 TGTGCCAGCAGCGCATCCGGGACAGGCTACACCGGGGAGCTGTTTTTT CASSASGTGYTGELFF
TRBJ1-2 NA NA TRBV5-1 TGCGCCAGCAGCACCGGACTCATTGAGGGCTATGGCTACACCTTC CASSTGLIEGYGYTF
TRBJ2-5 NA NA TRBV23-1 TGCGCCAACCATCGCCGGCAGGGAGAAGAGACCCAGTACTTC CANHRRQGEETQYF
TRBJ2-1 NA NA TRBV7-2 TGTGCCAGCAGCTCCTCGCGGGTTTCTTACAATGAGCAGTTCTTC CASSSSRVSYNEQFF
TRBJ2-7 TRBD1 NA TRBV10-3 TGTGCCATCAGGGCAGGGGGCGCGGGCCACGAGCAGTACTTC CAIRAGGAGHEQYF
TRBJ2-1 TRBD2 NA TRBV5-1 TGCGCCAGCAGGTCCGGGACTAGCGTAACCTACAATGAGCAGTTCTTC CASRSGTSVTYNEQFF
TRBJ2-7 NA NA TRBV5-4 TGTGCCAGCAGCTTGTACAGACACTACGAGCAGTACTTC CASSLYRHYEQYF
TRBJ2-7 TRBD1 NA TRBV28 TGTGCCAGCAGCCTACCCGGGACAGGACAAGGAGAGCAGTACTTC CASSLPGTGQGEQYF
TRBJ1-4 NA NA TRBV2 TGTGCCAGCGCGAACAACAGGAATACTAATGAAAAACTGTTTTTT CASANNRNTNEKLFF
TRBJ2-7 NA NA TRBV20-1 TGCAGTGCGGCCAGCTCCTACGAGCAGTACTTC CSAASSYEQYF